The rows below give T cell receptor beta chains drawn from one sample of a study of T cell responses to AZD1222 COVID-19 vaccine. Assay used: immunoSEQ multiplex PCR; TCRdb lists only in-frame clones, some missing. The table shows around 190,000 clones, with roughly 88% occurring only once. The source material was peripheral blood, sampled 28 days after the second AZD1222 dose. The receptor set was obtained from an adult who received the AZD1222 COVID-19 vaccine. The CDR3 runs from the conserved cysteine through the conserved F or W. Fields, in order: J gene, clone size, D gene, V gene, CDR3 protein. A D gene is named only where the DNA matches it firmly. Expanded clones are given a class, and other clones once, few, many or no size at all.

>TRBJ2-2|-|-|TRBV3-1/TRBV3-2
CASSQTANTGELFF
>TRBJ2-6|-|-|TRBV5-4
CASSFGGPGANVLTF
>TRBJ1-4|-|-|TRBV6-1
CASSEALEKLFF
>TRBJ2-7|-|-|TRBV7-2
CASSFGPRSNEQYF
>TRBJ1-1|-|-|TRBV7-3
CASSLEAENTEAFF
>TRBJ1-5|-|-|TRBV6-5
CASRGAGDNQPQHF
>TRBJ1-2|-|TRBD1|TRBV5-4
CATRGTGVYGYTF
>TRBJ2-5|-|-|TRBV21-1
CASRDPGGRETQYF
>TRBJ2-2|-|TRBD2|TRBV19
CASSTSRTSEELFF
>TRBJ2-7|-|-|TRBV2
CASSVALRHEQYF
>TRBJ2-5|-|-|TRBV10-3
CAISGGKETQYF
>TRBJ1-5|-|-|TRBV5-8
CASSSGGALNQPQHF
>TRBJ2-3|-|-|TRBV5-1
CASSLVVGTDTQYF
>TRBJ1-5|-|-|TRBV30
CAWRTSGDQPQHF
>TRBJ2-7|once|TRBD1|TRBV30
CAWSVGTGGIEQYF
>TRBJ2-3|-|-|TRBV5-1
CASSFRGIGPQGDTQYF
>TRBJ1-5|-|-|TRBV3-1/TRBV3-2
CASSQDVQQPQHF
>TRBJ2-3|-|TRBD2|TRBV10-1
CASSDYRGDRATTDTQYF
>TRBJ2-7|-|TRBD2|TRBV18
CASSPLGAGGTGEQYF
>TRBJ1-2|-|TRBD1|TRBV5-1
CASSLARDRTTNYGYTF
>TRBJ1-1|-|TRBD1|TRBV25-1
CASRGTGPNTEAFF
>TRBJ1-1|once|TRBD1|TRBV5-4
CASSLAGQGKTAFF
>TRBJ2-3|-|-|TRBV10-3
CAISESRRTSDTQYF
>TRBJ1-5|-|-|TRBV28
CASTSWGQWPQHF
>TRBJ2-1|-|-|TRBV7-9
CASSLTAYNEQFF
>TRBJ2-7|-|TRBD1|TRBV4-3
CASSPDRGHYEQYF
>TRBJ1-2|-|TRBD1|TRBV3-1/TRBV3-2
CASSPGQGARYGYTF
>TRBJ2-1|-|-|TRBV3-1/TRBV3-2
CTSSQVGGSNEQFF
>TRBJ2-5|-|TRBD1|TRBV6-5
CAIRDRGKTQYF
>TRBJ1-2|once|-|TRBV30
CAWSVPLSGVRVYGYTF
>TRBJ1-2|once|TRBD1|TRBV5-4
CASSSGTVGGYTF
>TRBJ2-2|-|-|TRBV7-2
CASSLRGLGMGELFF
>TRBJ1-5|-|-|TRBV10-3
CAISLERGDNQPQHF
>TRBJ1-6|-|TRBD1|TRBV6-2/TRBV6-3
CASSSPGQPNSPLHF
>TRBJ1-1|once|TRBD1|TRBV2
CASSRDRGWDTEAFF
>TRBJ2-7|-|TRBD2|TRBV5-6
CASSAGTRDYEQYF
>TRBJ1-5|few|TRBD1|TRBV6-5
CASSRTGGNQPQHF